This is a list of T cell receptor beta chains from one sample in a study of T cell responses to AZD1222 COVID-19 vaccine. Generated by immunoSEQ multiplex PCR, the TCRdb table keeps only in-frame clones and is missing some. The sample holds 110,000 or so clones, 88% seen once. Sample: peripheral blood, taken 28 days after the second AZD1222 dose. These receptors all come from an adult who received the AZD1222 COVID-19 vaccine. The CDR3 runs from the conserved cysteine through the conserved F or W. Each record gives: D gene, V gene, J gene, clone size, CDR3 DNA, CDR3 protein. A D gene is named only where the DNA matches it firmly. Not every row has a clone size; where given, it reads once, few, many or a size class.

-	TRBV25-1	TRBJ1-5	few	TGTGCCAGCAGTCCCTCGGGGGGGAATAGCAATCAGCCCCAGCATTTT	CASSPSGGNSNQPQHF
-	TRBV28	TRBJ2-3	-	TGTGCCAGCAGTTTAGAGGGACCCACAGATACGCAGTATTTT	CASSLEGPTDTQYF
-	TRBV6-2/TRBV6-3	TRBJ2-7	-	TGTGCCAGCAGTTATTTAGGGAACTCCTACGAGCAGTACTTC	CASSYLGNSYEQYF
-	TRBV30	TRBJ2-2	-	TGTGCCTGGAGAGGAAACGACTACACCGGGGAGCTGTTTTTT	CAWRGNDYTGELFF
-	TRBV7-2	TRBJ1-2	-	TGTGCCAGCAGCCTACAGCGATCTACTAACTATGGCTACACCTTC	CASSLQRSTNYGYTF
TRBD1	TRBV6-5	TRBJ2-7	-	TGTGCCAGCAGGCTAGGACAGGGGGCTGGGGAGCAGTACTTC	CASRLGQGAGEQYF
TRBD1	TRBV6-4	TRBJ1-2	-	TGTGCCAGCAGTGGACCGGGACAGGGGATGTATGGCTACACCTTC	CASSGPGQGMYGYTF
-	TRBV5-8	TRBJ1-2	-	TGTGCCAGCAGCCCCGACAGGAATAACTATGGCTACACCTTC	CASSPDRNNYGYTF
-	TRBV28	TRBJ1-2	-	TGTGCCAGCTACGCCCCAGGGGCTCGGGAAGGCTACACCTTC	CASYAPGAREGYTF
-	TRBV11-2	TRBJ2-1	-	TGTGCCAGCAGCTTAGGAGGACGGGGCTGGGAGCAGTTCTTC	CASSLGGRGWEQFF
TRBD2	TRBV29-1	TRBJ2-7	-	TGCAGCGTTGAGGGAGCGGGGCACTCCTACGAGCAGTACTTC	CSVEGAGHSYEQYF
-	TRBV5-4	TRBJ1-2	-	TGTGCCAGCAGCACCGGGGGACTTAACTATGGCTACACCTTC	CASSTGGLNYGYTF
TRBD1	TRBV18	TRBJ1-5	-	TGTGCCAGCTCCCCCGGGACAGGGGCTCAGCCCCAGCATTTT	CASSPGTGAQPQHF
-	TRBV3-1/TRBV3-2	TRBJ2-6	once	TGTGCCAGCAGCCAAGTAGGGGTAGGGGCCAACGTCCTGACTTTC	CASSQVGVGANVLTF
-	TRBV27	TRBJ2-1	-	TGTGCCAGCAGTTTGGGTGCACCTGGCAATGAGCAGTTCTTC	CASSLGAPGNEQFF
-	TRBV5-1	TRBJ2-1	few	TGCGCCAGCAGCTTGGCCTCTTTTTACAATGAGCAGTTCTTC	CASSLASFYNEQFF
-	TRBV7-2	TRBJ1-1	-	TGTGCCAGCAGCTTCCTGACAGGAGGGGACACTGAAGCTTTCTTT	CASSFLTGGDTEAFF
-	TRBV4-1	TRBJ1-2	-	TGCGCCAGCAGCCAAGATAGGGGGGTTGGCTATGGCTACACCTTC	CASSQDRGVGYGYTF
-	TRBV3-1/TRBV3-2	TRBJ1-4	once	TGTGCCAGCAGCCCGGGTGGCTCTTGGGTAAAACTGTTTTTT	CASSPGGSWVKLFF
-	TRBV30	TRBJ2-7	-	TGTGCCTGGGAGCCGGGGACTCCCTCTCCTAGGGAGCAGTACTTC	CAWEPGTPSPREQYF
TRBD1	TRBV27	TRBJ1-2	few	TGTGCCAGCAGTTCCGCCCACAGGGGAAACTATGGCTACACCTTC	CASSSAHRGNYGYTF
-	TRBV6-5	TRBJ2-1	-	TGTGCCAGCAACCGGCCGGGACAAGCATACTTCTTC	CASNRPGQAYFF
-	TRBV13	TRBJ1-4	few	TGTGCCAGCAGCTGGGGAAGTCTTAATGAAAAACTGTTTTTT	CASSWGSLNEKLFF
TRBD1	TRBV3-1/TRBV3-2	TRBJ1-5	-	TGTGCCAGCAGCCAAGGTGAAGGACAGGGGCTATTTGGAAATCAGCCCCAGCATTTT	CASSQGEGQGLFGNQPQHF
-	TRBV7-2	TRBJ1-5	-	TGTGCCAGCAGCTTAGGGGTAAATCAGCCCCAGCATTTT	CASSLGVNQPQHF
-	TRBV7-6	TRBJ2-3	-	TGTGCCAGCAGCTCCCAGGGCCGATCCAACACAGATACGCAGTATTTT	CASSSQGRSNTDTQYF
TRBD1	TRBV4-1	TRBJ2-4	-	TGCGCCAGCAGCCTCGGGGACAGCAAAAACATTCAGTACTTC	CASSLGDSKNIQYF
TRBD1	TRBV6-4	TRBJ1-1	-	TGTGCCAGCAGGAAGACAGGGGGCGACCTTATGAACACTGAAGCTTTCTTT	CASRKTGGDLMNTEAFF
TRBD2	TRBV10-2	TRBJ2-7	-	TGCGCCAGCAGTGCTGGGCTAGCGGGGGGCCGGTCCTACGAGCAGTACTTC	CASSAGLAGGRSYEQYF
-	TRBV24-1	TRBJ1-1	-	TGTGCCACCAGTGATCAACGAGGGGAGAACACTGAAGCTTTCTTT	CATSDQRGENTEAFF
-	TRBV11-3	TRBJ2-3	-	TGTGCCAGCAGCTTAGTAACAACAGATACGCAGTATTTT	CASSLVTTDTQYF
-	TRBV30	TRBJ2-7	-	TGTGCCCTGGACGCTATCCTCTTC	CALDAILF
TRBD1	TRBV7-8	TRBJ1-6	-	TGTGCCAGCAGCTCGACGGGACAGGCAAGATCACCCCTCCACTTT	CASSSTGQARSPLHF
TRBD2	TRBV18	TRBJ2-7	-	TGTGCCAGCTCACCGGGACTAGCGGGGGGGCCCTACGAGCAGTACTTC	CASSPGLAGGPYEQYF
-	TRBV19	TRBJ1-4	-	TGTGCCAGTAGTACCGAGAATGAAAAACTGTTTTTT	CASSTENEKLFF
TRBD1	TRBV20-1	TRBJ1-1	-	TGCAGTGCTAGTACAGGGGACACTGAAGCTTTCTTT	CSASTGDTEAFF
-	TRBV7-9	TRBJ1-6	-	TGTGCCAGCAGCTTAGCGGCGGCGGGTGTCAATTCACCCCTCCACTTT	CASSLAAAGVNSPLHF
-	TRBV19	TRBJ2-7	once	TGTGCCAGTACGGAACAGGGACGCGAGCAGTACTTC	CASTEQGREQYF
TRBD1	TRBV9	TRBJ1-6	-	TGTGCCAGCAGCGAGGGCGGGACAGGGGGTCGTTCACCCCTCCACTTT	CASSEGGTGGRSPLHF
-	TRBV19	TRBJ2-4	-	TGTGCCAGTAGTCCAGAGACAGGAACCGGCATTCAGTACTTC	CASSPETGTGIQYF